This TCR beta chain comes out of a study of blood T cells in healthy people across ages. Study-level findings and limits: With age, beta diversity per million T cells declined roughly linearly, significantly by 30 to 50.

The CDR3 has 15 residues. Looked up from germline, CDR1 is DFQATT and CDR2 is SNEGSKA (reference sequence). Trimming took off 5 bases at V and 5 bases at J, with 21 bases between the two ends. Through a sample-barcoded 5' primer and a J-beta primer mix, a second PCR was run for 7 to 11 cycles. Every molecule of cDNA carried a tag from a template-switch adaptor with 12 random nucleotides. TCRdb processed the 5' RACE reads anew with MiXCR; each CDR3 protein has one entry. The data contain about 1.5 million distinct CDR3 sequences, 35% to 45% of them singletons. Remarks on this clonotype: Its antigen is unidentified.

They isolated at least 6 million PBMCs from each sample. The sequencing sample was made of blood. The receptor was isolated from a woman aged 18-29 years in good health. This rearrangement joins TRBV20-1 to TRBJ1-1, with D perhaps TRBD1 (6 bases). This chain's CDR3 is CSAEGLGGRGTEAFF. CDR3 bases: TGCAGTGCTGAGGGACTCGGGGGCAGGGGAACTGAAGCTTTCTTT.